This TCR beta chain was retrieved from a study of technical replicates of blood from four donors. Only in-frame clones appear in the TCRdb table, and some are missing; sequencing was by immunoSEQ multiplex PCR. The sample comprises roughly 71,000 clones, nearly 97% of which are singletons, and about 0.22% rests with the top ten. J gave up 0 bases and V 5 bases, and 6 bases lay outside the gene matches. The V gene's germline CDR1 is MNHNS and CDR2 SASEGT. This CDR3 has 15 residues. This clone was detected only once. Sequencing was performed on T cells isolated from PBMCs. The V and J genes are TRBV6-1 and TRBJ2-7, with 8 nucleotides matching TRBD2. The clonotype was recovered from a human donor in good health. The DNA of the CDR3 is TGTGCCAGCAGTACCGGGACTAGTGTCTCCTACGAGCAGTACTTC. It codes for CASSTGTSVSYEQYF.